A selection of T cell receptor beta chains follows, all from one sample in a study of graft-versus-host responses after intestinal transplantation. Here immunoSEQ multiplex PCR was the method, and the copy in TCRdb shows in-frame clones only, minus some. The sample carries fewer than 11,000 clones, 92% recorded once. The sequencing here drew on PBMCs, taken 65 to 70 days after transplant. These receptors all stem from a human patient who received an intestinal transplant, so some T cells may come from the graft donor. The CDR3 runs from the conserved cysteine through the conserved F or W. Each record gives: V gene, clone size, J gene, D gene, CDR3 protein, CDR3 DNA. A D gene is named only where the DNA matches it firmly. Clone size, where shown, is once, few, many, or a class for clones that have expanded.

TRBV11-1	-	TRBJ1-2	-	CASSSGQINYGYTF	TGTGCCAGCAGCTCCGGACAGATTAACTATGGCTACACCTTC
TRBV11-2	-	TRBJ1-2	-	CASSLPGVGGYTF	TGTGCCAGCAGCTTACCGGGGGTAGGTGGCTACACCTTC
TRBV27	-	TRBJ2-1	TRBD1	CASSLIGQAPNEQFF	TGTGCCAGCAGTTTAATAGGACAGGCCCCCAATGAGCAGTTCTTC
TRBV14	-	TRBJ1-5	TRBD1	CASSRGQGSAYSNQPQHF	TGTGCCAGCAGTCGCGGACAGGGGAGCGCTTATAGCAATCAGCCCCAGCATTTT
TRBV27	-	TRBJ2-5	TRBD2	CASRGRVQKGGETQYF	TGTGCCAGCAGGGGGAGGGTTCAGAAGGGTGGGGAGACCCAGTACTTC
TRBV19	once	TRBJ1-1	TRBD1	CASSIQLVDRGQTEAFF	TGTGCCAGTAGTATCCAACTCGTCGACAGGGGACAAACTGAAGCTTTCTTT
TRBV6-5	-	TRBJ1-5	-	CASSYVGTNQPQHF	TGTGCCAGCAGTTACGTGGGGACTAATCAGCCCCAGCATTTT
TRBV28	-	TRBJ2-1	-	CASRRALLHEQFF	TGTGCCAGCCGGCGGGCCCTTTTGCATGAGCAGTTCTTC
TRBV19	-	TRBJ2-7	TRBD2	CASSISSGTFLYEQYF	TGTGCCAGTAGTATTTCTAGCGGTACGTTTCTCTACGAGCAGTACTTC
TRBV5-6	-	TRBJ2-3	-	CASSLAESTGADTQYF	TGTGCCAGCAGCCTTGCGGAGTCTACGGGGGCAGATACGCAGTATTTT
TRBV2	-	TRBJ2-1	TRBD1	CASKARDRSYNEQFF	TGTGCCAGCAAAGCCCGGGACAGGAGTTACAATGAGCAGTTCTTC
TRBV19	-	TRBJ1-2	TRBD1	CASSIDLQGAPFSGYTF	TGTGCCAGTAGTATAGACCTGCAGGGGGCGCCTTTCAGTGGCTACACCTTC
TRBV7-8	-	TRBJ1-1	TRBD1	CASSRQGTAEAFF	TGTGCCAGCAGCAGACAGGGGACCGCTGAAGCTTTCTTT
TRBV13	-	TRBJ2-7	-	CASTDTASYEQYF	TGTGCCAGCACGGACACAGCCTCCTACGAGCAGTACTTC
TRBV30	-	TRBJ2-4	-	CAWSPTVRSLAKNIQYF	TGTGCCTGGAGTCCAACAGTAAGGTCTTTAGCCAAAAACATTCAGTACTTC
TRBV10-2	-	TRBJ2-2	-	CASSEWDTGELFF	TGCGCCAGCAGTGAGTGGGACACCGGGGAGCTGTTTTTT
TRBV14	-	TRBJ1-5	-	CASSQAQNQPQHF	TGTGCCAGCAGCCAAGCGCAGAATCAGCCCCAGCATTTT
TRBV6-5	-	TRBJ2-7	-	CASSYSRTEASYEQYF	TGTGCCAGCAGTTACTCCAGGACAGAGGCCTCCTACGAGCAGTACTTC
TRBV7-6	-	TRBJ2-5	-	CASSLRDAGDLRVETQYF	TGTGCCAGCAGCTTACGGGACGCAGGGGATCTTAGGGTTGAGACCCAGTACTTC
TRBV28	-	TRBJ1-2	-	CASSSATGPNYGYTF	TGTGCCAGCAGTTCCGCCACAGGGCCGAACTATGGCTACACCTTC
TRBV7-2	-	TRBJ2-2	-	CASSPGTPNTGELFF	TGTGCCAGCAGCCCTGGGACTCCGAACACCGGGGAGCTGTTTTTT
TRBV13	once	TRBJ2-3	-	CASSPSGSIESTDTQYF	TGTGCCAGCAGCCCCTCGGGGTCGATCGAGAGCACAGATACGCAGTATTTT
TRBV21-1	few	TRBJ1-1	-	CASSKGQDTEAFF	TGTGCCAGCAGCAAAGGTCAGGACACTGAAGCTTTCTTT
TRBV5-6	once	TRBJ2-7	-	CASSPIMVRDISYEQYF	TGTGCCAGCAGCCCCATTATGGTACGGGACATTTCCTACGAGCAGTACTTC
TRBV28	-	TRBJ1-6	-	CASSFRTGNNSPLHF	TGTGCCAGCAGTTTCCGGACGGGGAATAATTCACCCCTCCACTTT
TRBV11-3	-	TRBJ2-7	-	CASSLVGQGVVYEQYF	TGTGCCAGCAGCTTAGTAGGGCAGGGCGTAGTCTACGAGCAGTACTTC
TRBV4-1	-	TRBJ2-3	TRBD1	CASSPRDSWIPSTDTQYF	TGCGCCAGCAGCCCCCGGGACAGCTGGATTCCTAGCACAGATACGCAGTATTTT
TRBV10-3	once	TRBJ2-7	TRBD1	CAISESGQGAVNEQYF	TGTGCCATCAGTGAATCGGGACAGGGGGCGGTGAACGAGCAGTACTTC